This T cell receptor (beta chain) was sequenced for a study of glioma-infiltrating T cells after dendritic cell vaccination. The junction had 3 bases not matched to a gene; V was cut back by 8 bases and J by 3 bases. This CDR3 has 12 amino acids. Germline V lookup: CDR1 MDHEN, CDR2 SYDVKM. This clone was picked up a small number of times. Method: immunoSEQ multiplex PCR; TCRdb's copy keeps in-frame clones and lacks some. Of about 99,000 clones in the sample, roughly 76% were seen once. The origin of this receptor is a human donor with glioblastoma. This sample comprised blood, obtained before dendritic cell vaccination. The gene calls are TRBV28 and TRBJ1-2; 7 positions match TRBD1. The CDR3 coding sequence is TGTGCCAGCGGAGGGGGCCACTATGGCTACACCTTC. This translates into CASGGGHYGYTF.